This T cell receptor (beta chain) derives from a study of OX40 agonist ivuxolimab in advanced cancers. Data came from immunoSEQ multiplex PCR; TCRdb stores just in-frame clones and leaves some out. The sample contains fewer than 80,000 clones, approximately 83% of which appear only once. J lost 2 bases, V lost 5 bases, and 11 bases had no gene match. CDR3 length: 16 amino acids. Germline V CDR1 and CDR2: SGHRS, YFSETQ. The chain uses TRBV5-1 and TRBJ2-3; 7 bases agree with TRBD2. The sequenced sample was CD4+ or CD8+ T cells sorted from blood, obtained in a trial of the OX40 agonist ivuxolimab. The source is an adult with an advanced solid tumor such as melanoma, head and neck, liver or kidney cancer. CDR3 coding DNA: TGCGCCAGCAGACGGGGGGATTTGACTAACACAGATACGCAGTATTTT. This gives the protein CASRRGDLTNTDTQYF. The full variable domain, rest sourced from reference TRBV5-1 and TRBJ2-3, is KAGVTQTPRYLIKTRGQQVTLSCSPISGHRSVSWYQQTPGQGLQFLFEYFSETQRNKGNFPGRFSGRQFSNSRSEMNVSTLELGDSALYLCASRRGDLTNTDTQYFGPGTRLTVL.